This T cell receptor (beta chain) was documented in a study of cytomegalovirus exposure and HLA in healthy donors. Overall study results and limits: Per published accounts, TCR beta sequences correctly predicted the HLA-A and HLA-B alleles of most subjects. Testing in vitro showed three CMV-associated chains specific for CMV antigens. Analyzed later, most CMV-associated TCR beta chains appeared HLA-restricted.

Trimming removed 6 bases from V and 3 bases from J, with 11 bases in between. CDR1 and CDR2 (germline): MNHEY, SMNVEV (reference sequence). The CDR3 is 13 amino acids. For this clone: Its specificity is unknown.

A multiplex PCR was run with 60 Vbeta primers and 13 Jbeta primers. In the authors' methods: Later, an analysis found around 77 million unique TCR beta chains, and about 10 million of these were shared. This table comes from immunoSEQ multiplex PCR, and its TCRdb copy is limited to in-frame clones, with some not included. The DNA was the basis for D and trimming; V, J and clone size are from that table. The sample lists about 89,000 clones, about two thirds occurring once. The TCR originated in a human donor in good health. The sequencing sample was made of PBMCs. The chain couples TRBV27 to TRBJ1-1; D is unclear. The CDR3 spells CASSKNRDTEAFF. The CDR3 DNA reads TGTGCCAGCAGCAAAAACAGAGACACTGAAGCTTTCTTT.